Shown below are 7 T cell receptor beta chains from a single sample sequenced in a study of shared clonotypes between healthy human individuals. Using immunoSEQ multiplex PCR, the repertoire was profiled, and TCRdb retains in-frame clones only, with some absent. Of 1.6 million or so clones listed, less than 99% are singletons. The sample comprised naive CD4+ T cells sorted from blood. As to subset: CD45RA+ positively selected. Every receptor here comes from a young man in good health.

This chain links TRBV4-1 with TRBJ2-7; TRBD1 aligns across 8 bases. The germline V gene has CDR1 MGHRA and CDR2 YSYEKL. There are 15 residues in the CDR3. The V segment lost 4 bases and the J segment 0 bases; nucleotides outside the gene matches: 5. DNA of the CDR3: TGCGCCAGCAGCCGTGGACAGGGAAGCTCCTACGAGCAGTACTTC. Translation: CASSRGQGSSYEQYF.

The chain carries TRBV5-1 and TRBJ2-2, with a tentative D call TRBD2 (7 bases). V was shortened by 4 bases and J by 7 bases, with 11 bases between the two germline ends. Germline V gene lookup returns CDR1 SGHRS and CDR2 YFSETQ. This CDR3 is 13 amino acids long. The DNA of the CDR3 is TGCGCCAGCAGCCCCGGGGGGCTCGGGGAGCTGTTTTTT. This gives the protein CASSPGGLGELFF.

The chain links TRBV7-9 to TRBJ2-7; TRBD2 agrees at 7 bases. Germline V lookup: CDR1 SEHNR, CDR2 FQNEAQ (reference sequence). V gave up 3 bases and J gave up 1 base; unmatched junction bases: 12. The CDR3 covers 17 residues. The CDR3 DNA sequence: TGTGCCAGCAGCTTTAGAGGTCTAGCGGATAAGTCCTACGAGCAGTACTTC. The encoded protein is CASSFRGLADKSYEQYF.

The chain couples TRBV5-5 to TRBJ1-5; D is unclear. Germline lookup yields CDR1 SGHKS and CDR2 YYEKEE (reference sequence). The V gene lost 4 bases and the J gene lost 2 bases, with 10 bases spanning the gap. This CDR3 has 14 amino acids. In DNA, the CDR3 is TGTGCCAGCAGCCATTCCCGGGGCAATCAGCCCCAGCATTTT. It yields the protein CASSHSRGNQPQHF.

The rearrangement joins TRBV5-1 to TRBJ2-3, with 7 bases aligning to TRBD2. The V gene's germline CDR1 is SGHRS and CDR2 YFSETQ. The junction had 11 bases not matched to a gene; V was cut back by 0 bases and J by 1 base. The CDR3 runs 18 residues. In DNA form, the CDR3 reads TGCGCCAGCAGCTTGGCGCACCTCCTAGCGGAAGGCACAGATACGCAGTATTTT. Its protein product is CASSLAHLLAEGTDTQYF. Looking up the rest from reference TRBV5-1 and TRBJ2-3 gives the full variable domain: KAGVTQTPRYLIKTRGQQVTLSCSPISGHRSVSWYQQTPGQGLQFLFEYFSETQRNKGNFPGRFSGRQFSNSRSEMNVSTLELGDSALYLCASSLAHLLAEGTDTQYFGPGTRLTVL.

V usage is TRBV13 and J usage is TRBJ2-3, with D tentatively TRBD1 or TRBD2 (6 bases each). The CDR3 has 15 amino acids. Trimming removed 2 bases at V and 3 bases at J, with 12 bases between. Germline assignment: CDR1 PRHDT and CDR2 FYEKMQ (reference sequence). CDR3 residues: CASSLRGDATDTQYF. CDR3 DNA sequence: TGTGCCAGCAGCTTAAGGGGGGATGCGACAGATACGCAGTATTTT.

The rearrangement joins TRBV5-1 to TRBJ1-4; tentatively, D is TRBD1 (6 bases). The germline V gene encodes CDR1 SGHRS and CDR2 YFSETQ. This CDR3 contains 17 residues. Deletions cut 0 bases from V and 7 bases from J, with 19 bases between. The DNA of the CDR3 is TGCGCCAGCAGCTTGGGGCAGGGGAGGGGAGGTATTGAAAAACTGTTTTTT. Amino acid sequence: CASSLGQGRGGIEKLFF. The entire variable domain, with the rest obtained from reference TRBV5-1 and TRBJ1-4, is as follows: KAGVTQTPRYLIKTRGQQVTLSCSPISGHRSVSWYQQTPGQGLQFLFEYFSETQRNKGNFPGRFSGRQFSNSRSEMNVSTLELGDSALYLCASSLGQGRGGIEKLFFGSGTQLSVL.